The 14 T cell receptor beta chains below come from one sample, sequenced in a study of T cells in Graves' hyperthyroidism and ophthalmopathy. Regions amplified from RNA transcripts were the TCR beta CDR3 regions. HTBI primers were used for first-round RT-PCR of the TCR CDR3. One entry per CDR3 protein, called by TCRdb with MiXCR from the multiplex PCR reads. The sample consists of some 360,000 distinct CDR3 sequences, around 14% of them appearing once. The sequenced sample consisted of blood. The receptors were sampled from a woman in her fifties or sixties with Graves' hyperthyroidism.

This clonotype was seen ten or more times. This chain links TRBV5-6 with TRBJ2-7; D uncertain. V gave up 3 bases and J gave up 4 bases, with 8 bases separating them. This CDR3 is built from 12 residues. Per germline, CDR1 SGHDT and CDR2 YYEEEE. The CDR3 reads CASSWRNYEQYF. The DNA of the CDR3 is TGTGCCAGCAGCTGGAGAAATTACGAGCAGTACTTC.

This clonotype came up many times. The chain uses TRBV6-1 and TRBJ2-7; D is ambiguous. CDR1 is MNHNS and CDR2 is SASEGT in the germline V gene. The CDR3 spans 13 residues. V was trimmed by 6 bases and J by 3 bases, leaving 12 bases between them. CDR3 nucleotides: TGTGCCAGCAGCCCTAGGCTAGTCTACGAGCAGTACTTC. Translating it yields CASSPRLVYEQYF.

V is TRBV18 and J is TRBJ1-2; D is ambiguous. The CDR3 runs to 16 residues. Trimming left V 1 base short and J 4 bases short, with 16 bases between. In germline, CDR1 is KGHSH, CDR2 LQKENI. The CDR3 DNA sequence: TGTGCCAGCTCACCACGTGGAGGGTCGCAGCTCTATGGCTACACCTTC. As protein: CASSPRGGSQLYGYTF.

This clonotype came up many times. The CDR3 loop is CASSDGGTGWYEQYF. The CDR3 nucleotides are TGCGCCAGCAGTGATGGTGGGACAGGGTGGTACGAGCAGTACTTC. The chain links TRBV10-2 to TRBJ2-7; 9 bases are a match to TRBD1. Unmatched junction bases numbered 7, after V lost 3 bases and J lost 4 bases. CDR3 length: 15 residues. The germline V gene has CDR1 WSHSY and CDR2 SAAADI.

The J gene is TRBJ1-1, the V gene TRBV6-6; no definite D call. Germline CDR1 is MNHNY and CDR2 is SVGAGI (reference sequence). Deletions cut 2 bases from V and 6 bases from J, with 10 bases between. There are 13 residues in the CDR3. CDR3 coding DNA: TGTGCCAGCAGTTACGGGCAACCCTCTGAAGCTTTCTTT. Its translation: CASSYGQPSEAFF.

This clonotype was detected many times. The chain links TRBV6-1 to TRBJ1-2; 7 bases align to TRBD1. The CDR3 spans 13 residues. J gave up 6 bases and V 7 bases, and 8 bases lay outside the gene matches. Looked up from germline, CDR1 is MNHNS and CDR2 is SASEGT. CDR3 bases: TGTGCCAGCACCAACACAGGGGTGCATGGCTACACCTTC. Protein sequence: CASTNTGVHGYTF.

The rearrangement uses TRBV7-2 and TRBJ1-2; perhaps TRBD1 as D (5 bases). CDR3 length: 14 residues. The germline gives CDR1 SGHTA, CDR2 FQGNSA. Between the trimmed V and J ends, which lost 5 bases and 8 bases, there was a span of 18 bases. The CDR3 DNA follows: TGTGCCAGCAGCCGGAATCAGGGCGCCGGGGGCTACACCTTC. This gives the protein CASSRNQGAGGYTF. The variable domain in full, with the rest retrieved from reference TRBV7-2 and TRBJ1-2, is GAGVSQSPSNKVTEKGKDVELRCDPISGHTALYWYRQSLGQGLEFLIYFQGNSAPDKSGLPSDRFSAERTGGSVSTLTIQRTQQEDSAVYLCASSRNQGAGGYTFGSGTRLTVV.

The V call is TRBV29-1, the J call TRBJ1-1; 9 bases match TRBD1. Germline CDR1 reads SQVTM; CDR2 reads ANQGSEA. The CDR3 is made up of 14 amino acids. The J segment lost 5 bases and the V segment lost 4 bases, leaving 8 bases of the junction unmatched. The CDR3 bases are TGCAGCGTTGTATTCCGGGACAGGGTTACTGAAGCTTTCTTT. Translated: CSVVFRDRVTEAFF. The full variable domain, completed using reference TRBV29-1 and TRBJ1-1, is SAVISQKPSRDICQRGTSLTIQCQVDSQVTMMFWYRQQPGQSLTLIATANQGSEATYESGFVIDKFPISRPNLTFSTLTVSNMSPEDSSIYLCSVVFRDRVTEAFFGQGTRLTVV.

The CDR3 reads CASSFRQGFSGANVLTF. The CDR3 DNA follows: TGTGCCAGCAGTTTCAGGCAGGGATTCTCTGGGGCCAACGTCCTGACTTTC. V and J are TRBV28 and TRBJ2-6; a weak D match, TRBD1 (5 bases). This CDR3 has 17 residues. Trimming removed 3 bases from V and 0 bases from J, with 12 bases in between. Germline-derived CDR1 and CDR2 are MDHEN and SYDVKM.

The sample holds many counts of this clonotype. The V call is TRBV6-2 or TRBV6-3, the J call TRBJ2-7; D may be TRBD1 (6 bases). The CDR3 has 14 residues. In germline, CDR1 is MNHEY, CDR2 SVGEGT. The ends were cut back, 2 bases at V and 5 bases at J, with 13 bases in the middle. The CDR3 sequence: CASSYVTGIDEQYF. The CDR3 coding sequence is TGTGCCAGCAGTTACGTGACAGGAATCGACGAGCAGTACTTC.

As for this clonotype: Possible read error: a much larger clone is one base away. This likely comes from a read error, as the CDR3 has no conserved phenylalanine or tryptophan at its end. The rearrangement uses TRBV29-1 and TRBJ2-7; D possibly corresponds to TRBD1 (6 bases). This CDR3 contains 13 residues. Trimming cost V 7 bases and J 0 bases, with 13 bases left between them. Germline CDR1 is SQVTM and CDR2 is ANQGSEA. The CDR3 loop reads CSGIRDTSYEQYL. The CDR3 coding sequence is TGCAGCGGGATCCGGGACACCTCCTACGAGCAGTACTTG.

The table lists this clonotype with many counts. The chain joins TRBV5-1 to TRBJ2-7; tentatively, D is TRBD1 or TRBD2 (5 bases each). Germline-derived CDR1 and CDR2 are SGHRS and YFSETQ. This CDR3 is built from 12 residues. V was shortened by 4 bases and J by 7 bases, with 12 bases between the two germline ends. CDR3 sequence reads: CASSQGRSEQYF. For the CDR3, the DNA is TGCGCCAGCAGCCAGGGACGATCGGAGCAGTACTTC.

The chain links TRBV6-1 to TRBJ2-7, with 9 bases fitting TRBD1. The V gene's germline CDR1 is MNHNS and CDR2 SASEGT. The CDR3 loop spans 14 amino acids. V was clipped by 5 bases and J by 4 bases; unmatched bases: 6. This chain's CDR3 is CASSTTGGAYEQYF. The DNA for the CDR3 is TGTGCCAGCAGTACCACAGGGGGCGCGTACGAGCAGTACTTC.

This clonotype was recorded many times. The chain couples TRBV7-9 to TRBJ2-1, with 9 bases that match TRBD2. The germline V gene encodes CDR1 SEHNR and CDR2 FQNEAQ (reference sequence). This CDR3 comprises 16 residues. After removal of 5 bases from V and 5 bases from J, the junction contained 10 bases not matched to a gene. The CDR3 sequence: CASSRIQTSGDNEQFF. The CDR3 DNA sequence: TGTGCCAGCAGCCGGATCCAGACTAGCGGAGACAATGAGCAGTTCTTC.